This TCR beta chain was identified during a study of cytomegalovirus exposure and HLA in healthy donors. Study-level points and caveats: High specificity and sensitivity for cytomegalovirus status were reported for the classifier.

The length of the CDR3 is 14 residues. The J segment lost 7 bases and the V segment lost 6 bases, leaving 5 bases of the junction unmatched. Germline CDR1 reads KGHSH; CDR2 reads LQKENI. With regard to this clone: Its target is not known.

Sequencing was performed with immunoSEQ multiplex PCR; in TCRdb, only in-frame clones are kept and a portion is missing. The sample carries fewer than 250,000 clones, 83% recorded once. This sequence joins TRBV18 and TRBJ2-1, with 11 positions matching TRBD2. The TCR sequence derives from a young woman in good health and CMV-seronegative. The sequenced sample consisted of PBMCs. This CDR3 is CASSPGTSGNEQFF. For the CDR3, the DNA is TGTGCCAGCTCCCCCGGGACTAGCGGAAATGAGCAGTTCTTC.